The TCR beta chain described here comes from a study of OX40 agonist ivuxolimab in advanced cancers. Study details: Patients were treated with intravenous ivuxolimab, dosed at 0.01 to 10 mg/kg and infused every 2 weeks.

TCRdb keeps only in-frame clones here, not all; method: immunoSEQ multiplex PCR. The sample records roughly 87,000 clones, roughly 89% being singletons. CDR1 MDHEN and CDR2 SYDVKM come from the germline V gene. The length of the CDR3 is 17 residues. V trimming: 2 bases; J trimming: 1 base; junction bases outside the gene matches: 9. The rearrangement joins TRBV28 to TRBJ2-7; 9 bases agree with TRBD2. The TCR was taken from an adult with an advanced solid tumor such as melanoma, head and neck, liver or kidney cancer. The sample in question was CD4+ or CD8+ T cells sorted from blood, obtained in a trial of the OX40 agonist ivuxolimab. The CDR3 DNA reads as TGTGCCAGCAGTTTAGGATATGGCGGGAGGGAGTCCTACGAGCAGTACTTC. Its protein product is CASSLGYGGRESYEQYF.